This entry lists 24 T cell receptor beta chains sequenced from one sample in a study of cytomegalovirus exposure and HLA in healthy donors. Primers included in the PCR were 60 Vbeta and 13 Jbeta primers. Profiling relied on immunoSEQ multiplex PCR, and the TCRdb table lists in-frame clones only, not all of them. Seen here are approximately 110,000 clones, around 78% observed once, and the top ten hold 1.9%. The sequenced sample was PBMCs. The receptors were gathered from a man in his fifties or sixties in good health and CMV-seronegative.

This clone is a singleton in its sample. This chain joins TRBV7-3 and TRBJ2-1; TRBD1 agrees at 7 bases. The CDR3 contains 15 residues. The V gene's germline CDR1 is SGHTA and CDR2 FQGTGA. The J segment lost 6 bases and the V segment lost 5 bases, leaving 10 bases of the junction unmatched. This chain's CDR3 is CASSPAPGQTNEQFF. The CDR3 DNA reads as TGTGCCAGCAGCCCAGCCCCGGGACAGACCAATGAGCAGTTCTTC.

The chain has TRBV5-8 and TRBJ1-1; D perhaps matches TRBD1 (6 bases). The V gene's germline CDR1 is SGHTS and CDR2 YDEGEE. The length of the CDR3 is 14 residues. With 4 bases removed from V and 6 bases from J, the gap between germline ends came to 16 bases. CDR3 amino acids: CASSPTGNIPEAFF. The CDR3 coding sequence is TGTGCCAGCAGCCCGACAGGTAATATACCTGAAGCTTTCTTT.

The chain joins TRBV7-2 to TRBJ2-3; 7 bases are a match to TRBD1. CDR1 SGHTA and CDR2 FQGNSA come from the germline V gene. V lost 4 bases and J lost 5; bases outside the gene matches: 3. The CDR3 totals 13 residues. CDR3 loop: CASSSHRGDTQYF. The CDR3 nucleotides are TGTGCCAGCAGCTCGCACAGGGGAGATACGCAGTATTTT.

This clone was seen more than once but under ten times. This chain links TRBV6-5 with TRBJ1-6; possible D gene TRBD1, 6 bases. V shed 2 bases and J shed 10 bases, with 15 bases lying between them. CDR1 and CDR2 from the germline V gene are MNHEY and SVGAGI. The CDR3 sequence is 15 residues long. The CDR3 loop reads CASSYVRDQGSPLHF. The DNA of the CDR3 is TGTGCCAGCAGTTACGTTCGGGACCAGGGGTCACCCCTCCACTTT.

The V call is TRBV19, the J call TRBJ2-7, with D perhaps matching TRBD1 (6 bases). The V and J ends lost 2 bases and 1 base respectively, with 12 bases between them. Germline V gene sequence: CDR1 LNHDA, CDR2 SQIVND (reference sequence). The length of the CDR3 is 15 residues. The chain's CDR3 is CASSITGGDSYEQYV. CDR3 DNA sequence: TGTGCCAGTAGTATAACTGGGGGCGATTCCTACGAGCAGTACGTC.

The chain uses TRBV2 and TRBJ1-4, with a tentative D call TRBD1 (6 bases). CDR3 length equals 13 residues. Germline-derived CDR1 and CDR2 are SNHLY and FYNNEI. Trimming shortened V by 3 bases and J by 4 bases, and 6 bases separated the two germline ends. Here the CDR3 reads CASSEDSNEKLFF. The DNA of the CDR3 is TGTGCCAGCAGTGAGGACAGTAATGAAAAACTGTTTTTT.

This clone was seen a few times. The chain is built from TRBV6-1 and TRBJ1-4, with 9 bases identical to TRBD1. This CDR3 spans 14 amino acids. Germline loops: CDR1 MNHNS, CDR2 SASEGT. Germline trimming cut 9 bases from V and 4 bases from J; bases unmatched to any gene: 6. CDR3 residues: CASDTGQGNEKLFF. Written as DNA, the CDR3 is TGTGCCAGTGATACGGGACAGGGTAATGAAAAACTGTTTTTT.

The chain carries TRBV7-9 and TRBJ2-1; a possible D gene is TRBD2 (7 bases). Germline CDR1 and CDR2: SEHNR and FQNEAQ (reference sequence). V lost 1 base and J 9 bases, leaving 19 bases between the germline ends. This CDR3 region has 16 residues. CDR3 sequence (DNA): TGTGCCAGCAGCTTAGGCGTCGGGGGGCCCGTCAGTGAGCAGTTCTTC. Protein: CASSLGVGGPVSEQFF.

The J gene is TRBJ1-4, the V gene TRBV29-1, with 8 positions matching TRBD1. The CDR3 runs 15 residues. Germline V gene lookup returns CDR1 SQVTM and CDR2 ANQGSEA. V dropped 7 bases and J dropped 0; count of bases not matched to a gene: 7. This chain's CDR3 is CSARDRHATNEKLFF. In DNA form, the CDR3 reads TGCAGCGCACGGGACAGGCACGCAACTAATGAAAAACTGTTTTTT.

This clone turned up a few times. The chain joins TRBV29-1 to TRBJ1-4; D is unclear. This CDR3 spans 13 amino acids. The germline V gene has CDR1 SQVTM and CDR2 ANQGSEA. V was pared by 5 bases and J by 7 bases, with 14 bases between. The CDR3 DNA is TGCAGCGTTAGTTTTAAGACACTTGAAAAACTGTTTTTT. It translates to CSVSFKTLEKLFF.

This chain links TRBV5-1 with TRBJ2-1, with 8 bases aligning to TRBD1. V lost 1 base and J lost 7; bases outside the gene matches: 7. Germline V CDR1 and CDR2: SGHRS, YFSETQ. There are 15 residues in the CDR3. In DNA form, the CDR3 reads TGCGCCAGCAGCTTGCCGCAGGGGGCCTGGAATGAGCAGTTCTTC. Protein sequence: CASSLPQGAWNEQFF.

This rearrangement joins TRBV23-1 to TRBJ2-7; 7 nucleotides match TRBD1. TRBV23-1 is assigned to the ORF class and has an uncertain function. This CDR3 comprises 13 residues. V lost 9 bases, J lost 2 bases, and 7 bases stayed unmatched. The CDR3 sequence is CARRQGKTYEQYV. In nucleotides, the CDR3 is TGCGCCAGACGACAGGGTAAGACCTACGAGCAGTACGTC.

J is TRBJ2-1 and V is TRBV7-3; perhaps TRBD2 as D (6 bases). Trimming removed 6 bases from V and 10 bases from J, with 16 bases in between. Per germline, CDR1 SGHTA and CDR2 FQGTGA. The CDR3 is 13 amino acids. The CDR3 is CASSRTSPGEQFF. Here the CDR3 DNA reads TGTGCCAGCAGTCGTACTAGCCCAGGGGAGCAGTTCTTC.

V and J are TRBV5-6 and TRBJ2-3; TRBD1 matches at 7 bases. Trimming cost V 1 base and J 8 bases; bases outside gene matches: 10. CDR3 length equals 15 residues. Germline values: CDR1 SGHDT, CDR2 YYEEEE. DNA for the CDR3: TGTGCCAGCAGCTTGCAAAGGCTTGCAGGGGGTACGCAGTATTTT. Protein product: CASSLQRLAGGTQYF.

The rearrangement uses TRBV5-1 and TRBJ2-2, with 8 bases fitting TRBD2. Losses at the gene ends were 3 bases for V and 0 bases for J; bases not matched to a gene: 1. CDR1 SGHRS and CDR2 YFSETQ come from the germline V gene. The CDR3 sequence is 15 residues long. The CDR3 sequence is CASSSTSANTGELFF. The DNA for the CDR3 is TGCGCCAGCAGCTCGACTAGCGCGAACACCGGGGAGCTGTTTTTT.

The CDR3 DNA follows: TGTGCCAGCAGACGAGGACAGGAGACCGGGGAGCTGTTTTTT. It specifies CASRRGQETGELFF. V is TRBV6-5 and J is TRBJ2-2; 7 bases agree with TRBD1. Trimming removed 6 bases from V and 5 bases from J; junction bases left unmatched: 6. This CDR3 spans 14 amino acids. Germline V lookup: CDR1 MNHEY, CDR2 SVGAGI.

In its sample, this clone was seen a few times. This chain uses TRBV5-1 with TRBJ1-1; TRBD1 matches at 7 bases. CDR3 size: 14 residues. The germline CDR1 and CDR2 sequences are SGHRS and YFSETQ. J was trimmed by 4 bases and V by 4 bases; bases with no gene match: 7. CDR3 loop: CASSPRQGGTEAFF. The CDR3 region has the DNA TGCGCCAGCAGCCCCCGACAGGGTGGCACTGAAGCTTTCTTT.

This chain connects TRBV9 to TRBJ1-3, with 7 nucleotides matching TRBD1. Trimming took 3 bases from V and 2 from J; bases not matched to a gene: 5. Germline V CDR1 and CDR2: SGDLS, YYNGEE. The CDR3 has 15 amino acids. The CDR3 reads CASSERGLPGNTIYF. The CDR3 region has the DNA TGTGCCAGCAGCGAAAGGGGGCTGCCTGGAAACACCATATATTTT. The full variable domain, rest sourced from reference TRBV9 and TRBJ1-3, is DSGVTQTPKHLITATGQRVTLRCSPRSGDLSVYWYQQSLDQGLQFLIQYYNGEERAKGNILERFSAQQFPDLHSELNLSSLELGDSALYFCASSERGLPGNTIYFGEGSWLTVV.

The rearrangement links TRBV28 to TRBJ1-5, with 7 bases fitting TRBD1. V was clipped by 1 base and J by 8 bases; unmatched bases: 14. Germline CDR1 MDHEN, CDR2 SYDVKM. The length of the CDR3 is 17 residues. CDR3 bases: TGTGCCAGCAGTTTATTTTACAGGGGTCGAGGTCTGGAGCCCCAGCATTTT. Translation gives CASSLFYRGRGLEPQHF.

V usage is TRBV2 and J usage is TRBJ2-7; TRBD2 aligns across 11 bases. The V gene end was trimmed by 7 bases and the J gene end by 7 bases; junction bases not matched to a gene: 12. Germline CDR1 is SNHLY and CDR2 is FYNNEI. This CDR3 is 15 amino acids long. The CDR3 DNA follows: TGTGCCAGCAACCCCGGTCTAGCGGGGGGAAAGGAGCAGTACTTC. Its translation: CASNPGLAGGKEQYF.

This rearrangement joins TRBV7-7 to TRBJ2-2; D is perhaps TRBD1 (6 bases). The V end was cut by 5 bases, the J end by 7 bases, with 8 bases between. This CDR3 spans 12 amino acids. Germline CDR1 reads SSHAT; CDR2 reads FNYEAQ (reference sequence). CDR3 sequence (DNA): TGTGCCAGCAGCCCGGACAGCGGGGAGCTGTTTTTT. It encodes CASSPDSGELFF.

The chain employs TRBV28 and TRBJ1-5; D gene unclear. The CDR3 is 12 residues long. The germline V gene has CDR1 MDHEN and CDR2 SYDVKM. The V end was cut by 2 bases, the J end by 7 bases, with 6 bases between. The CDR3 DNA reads TGTGCCAGCAGTTTAGGGAGGCAGCCCCAGCATTTT. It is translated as CASSLGRQPQHF.

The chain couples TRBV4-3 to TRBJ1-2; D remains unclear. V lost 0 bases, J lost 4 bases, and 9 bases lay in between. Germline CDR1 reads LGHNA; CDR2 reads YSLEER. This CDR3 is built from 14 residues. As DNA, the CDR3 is TGCGCCAGCAGCCAAGAGCACGGTCCCTATGGCTACACCTTC. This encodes CASSQEHGPYGYTF.

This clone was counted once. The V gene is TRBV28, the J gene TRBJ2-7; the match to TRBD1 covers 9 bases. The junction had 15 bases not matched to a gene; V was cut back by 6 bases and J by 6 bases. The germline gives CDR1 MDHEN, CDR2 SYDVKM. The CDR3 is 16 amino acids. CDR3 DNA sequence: TGTGCCAGCAGCCTACTACCAACAGGGGGCAGAGGCGAGCAGTACTTC. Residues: CASSLLPTGGRGEQYF.